Listed here is a single TCR beta chain. Its antigen is unknown. No much larger clone is present one base from it, and per-base qualities are unavailable. The receptor library was made with the immunoSEQ multiplex PCR assay. TCRdb provides this immuneACCESS table in a form limited to in-frame rearrangements. Some clones are lacking; in checked studies, under half of them reflect an unresolved V gene, and why the rest are absent is not known. The sample table lists tens of thousands of clones, roughly 89% of them with a count of one. Of the sample, about 0.8% is held by the ten largest clones. The sample belongs to a study of T cell changes during pregnancy in multiple sclerosis (dated by TCRdb to between 2017 and 2020). A note on the overall study: The study examined how the T cell repertoire changed over the course of pregnancy in women with multiple sclerosis.

CDR1 and CDR2 (SGHTS, YDEGEE) derive from the germline V gene. V sheds 0 bases and J sheds 5 bases, leaving 12 bases between their ends. The cysteine opens and the phenylalanine closes a CDR3 of 15 amino acids. Only the CDR3 DNA stays, 45 bases, in frame from base 1. This TCR derives from a female donor with multiple sclerosis, enrolled in a pregnancy study. Here the sequenced sample was CD4+ T cells from peripheral blood mononuclear cells, taken in the second trimester of pregnancy. The rearrangement combines TRBV5-8 with TRBJ1-5; the best D guess is TRBD1, with 6 bases matching. In nucleotide form, the sequence is TGTGCCAGCAGCTTGGGGGACAAGCCCTATCAGCCCCAGCATTTT. Its translation is CASSLGDKPYQPQHF. Where the CDR3 stops, the reference TRBV5-8 and TRBJ1-5 genes take over; the full variable domain is EAGVTQSPTHLIKTRGQQATLRCSPISGHTSVYWYQQALGLGLQFLLWYDEGEERNRGNFPPRFSGRQFPNYSSELNVNALELEDSALYLCASSLGDKPYQPQHFGDGTRLSIL.